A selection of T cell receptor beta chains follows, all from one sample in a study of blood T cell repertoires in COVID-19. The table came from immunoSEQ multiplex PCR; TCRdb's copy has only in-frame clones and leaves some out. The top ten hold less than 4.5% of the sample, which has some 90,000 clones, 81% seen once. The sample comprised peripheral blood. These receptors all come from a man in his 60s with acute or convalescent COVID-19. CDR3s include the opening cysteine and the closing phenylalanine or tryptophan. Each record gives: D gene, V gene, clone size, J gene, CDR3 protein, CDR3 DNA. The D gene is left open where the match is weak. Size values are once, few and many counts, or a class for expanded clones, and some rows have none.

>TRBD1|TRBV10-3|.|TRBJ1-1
CAIRQDRGNTEAFF
TGTGCCATCAGACAGGACAGGGGTAACACTGAAGCTTTCTTT
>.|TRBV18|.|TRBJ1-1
CASSKARDTEAFF
TGTGCCAGCTCGAAAGCCCGCGACACTGAAGCTTTCTTT
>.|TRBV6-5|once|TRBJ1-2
CASSRLRADYGYTF
TGTGCCAGCAGTCGGCTCAGGGCGGACTATGGCTACACCTTC
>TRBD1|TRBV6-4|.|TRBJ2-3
CASSRTGGTDTQYF
TGTGCCAGCAGTAGGACAGGGGGCACAGATACGCAGTATTTT
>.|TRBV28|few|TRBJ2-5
CASSARARETQYF
TGTGCCAGCAGTGCCAGGGCGCGAGAGACCCAGTACTTC
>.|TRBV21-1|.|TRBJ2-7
CASSNPGQAASEQYF
TGTGCCAGCAGCAACCCCGGACAGGCGGCCTCCGAGCAGTACTTC
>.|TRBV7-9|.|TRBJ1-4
CASSFRVNEKLFF
TGTGCCAGCAGCTTTAGAGTGAATGAAAAACTGTTTTTT
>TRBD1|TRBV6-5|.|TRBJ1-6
CASSYSGPDRESPLHF
TGTGCCAGCAGTTACTCGGGACCGGACAGGGAATCACCCCTCCACTTT
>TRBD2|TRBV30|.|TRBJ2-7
CAWSQSGGVQYF
TGTGCCTGGAGTCAAAGCGGGGGTGTGCAGTACTTC
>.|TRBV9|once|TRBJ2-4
CASSVDLSGNIQYF
TGTGCCAGCAGCGTAGACCTATCGGGAAACATTCAGTACTTC
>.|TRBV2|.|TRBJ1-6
CASILSDTLNSPLHF
TGTGCCAGCATCCTTTCGGACACCCTTAATTCACCCCTCCACTTT
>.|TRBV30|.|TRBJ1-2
CAWSVLIYYGYTF
TGTGCCTGGAGTGTACTCATCTACTATGGCTACACCTTC
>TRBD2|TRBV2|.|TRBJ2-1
CASSASGSPYNEQFF
TGTGCCAGCAGTGCTAGCGGGAGTCCCTACAATGAGCAGTTCTTC
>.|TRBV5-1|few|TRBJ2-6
CASSMSSGANVLTF
TGCGCCAGCAGCATGAGCTCTGGGGCCAACGTCCTGACTTTC
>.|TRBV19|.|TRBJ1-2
CASSIVVQNYGYTF
TGTGCCAGTAGTATAGTAGTCCAAAACTATGGCTACACCTTC
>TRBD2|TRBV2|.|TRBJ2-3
CASRTSGRRDTQYF
TGTGCCAGCCGGACTAGCGGGAGGAGGGATACGCAGTATTTT
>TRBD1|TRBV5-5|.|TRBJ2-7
CASSTLTGSSYEQYF
TGTGCCAGCAGCACCTTGACAGGGAGCTCCTACGAGCAGTACTTC
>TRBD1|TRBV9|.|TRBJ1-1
CASSVVRGTGEAFF
TGTGCCAGCAGCGTAGTCCGCGGGACAGGGGAAGCTTTCTTT
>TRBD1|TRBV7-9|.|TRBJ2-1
CASSQGGAAGWSYNEQFF
TGTGCCAGCAGCCAAGGGGGCGCGGCTGGTTGGAGCTACAATGAGCAGTTCTTC
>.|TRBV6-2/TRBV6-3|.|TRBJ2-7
CASSYFWGSPKHYEQYF
TGTGCCAGCAGTTACTTTTGGGGCAGTCCGAAACACTACGAGCAGTACTTC
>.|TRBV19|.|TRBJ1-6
CATDRHGYNSPLHF
TGTGCCACCGATCGACATGGCTATAATTCACCCCTCCACTTT
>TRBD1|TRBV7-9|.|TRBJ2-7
CASSAGGTGPSYEQYF
TGTGCCAGCAGTGCCGGAGGGACAGGCCCTTCCTACGAGCAGTACTTC
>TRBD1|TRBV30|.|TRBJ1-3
CAWSLTGGGNTIYF
TGTGCCTGGAGTCTAACAGGGGGTGGAAACACCATATATTTT
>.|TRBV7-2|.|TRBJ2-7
CASSFVSSYEQYF
TGTGCCAGCAGCTTTGTGAGCTCCTACGAGCAGTACTTC
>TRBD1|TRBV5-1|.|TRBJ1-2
CASSGGTGFNYGYTF
TGCGCCAGCAGCGGGGGGACAGGGTTTAACTATGGCTACACCTTC
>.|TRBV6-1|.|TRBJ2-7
CASSEVWNRLYEQYF
TGTGCCAGCAGTGAAGTCTGGAACAGATTGTACGAGCAGTACTTC
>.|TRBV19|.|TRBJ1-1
CASSIDPDMNTEAFF
TGTGCCAGTAGTATAGACCCAGACATGAACACTGAAGCTTTCTTT
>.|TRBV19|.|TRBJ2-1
CASSIGGGEYNEQFF
TGTGCCAGTAGTATAGGGGGCGGAGAATACAATGAGCAGTTCTTC
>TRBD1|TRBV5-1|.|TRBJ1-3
CASSSQGAAGNTIYF
TGCGCCAGCAGCTCACAGGGGGCGGCTGGAAACACCATATATTTT
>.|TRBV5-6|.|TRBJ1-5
CASSSRRGVSNQPQHF
TGTGCCAGCAGCTCCCGACGGGGGGTGAGCAATCAGCCCCAGCATTTT
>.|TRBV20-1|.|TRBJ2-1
CSASNILEQFF
TGCAGTGCCAGTAATATTCTGGAGCAGTTCTTC
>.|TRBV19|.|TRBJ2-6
CASISSGANVLTF
TGTGCCAGTATCAGCTCTGGGGCCAACGTCCTGACTTTC
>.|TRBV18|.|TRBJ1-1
CASSPRQAKNTEAFF
TGTGCCAGCTCACCACGACAGGCCAAGAACACTGAAGCTTTCTTT
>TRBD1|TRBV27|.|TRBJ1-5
CASSLYGQGEGQPQHF
TGTGCCAGCAGTTTATACGGACAGGGGGAAGGTCAGCCCCAGCATTTT